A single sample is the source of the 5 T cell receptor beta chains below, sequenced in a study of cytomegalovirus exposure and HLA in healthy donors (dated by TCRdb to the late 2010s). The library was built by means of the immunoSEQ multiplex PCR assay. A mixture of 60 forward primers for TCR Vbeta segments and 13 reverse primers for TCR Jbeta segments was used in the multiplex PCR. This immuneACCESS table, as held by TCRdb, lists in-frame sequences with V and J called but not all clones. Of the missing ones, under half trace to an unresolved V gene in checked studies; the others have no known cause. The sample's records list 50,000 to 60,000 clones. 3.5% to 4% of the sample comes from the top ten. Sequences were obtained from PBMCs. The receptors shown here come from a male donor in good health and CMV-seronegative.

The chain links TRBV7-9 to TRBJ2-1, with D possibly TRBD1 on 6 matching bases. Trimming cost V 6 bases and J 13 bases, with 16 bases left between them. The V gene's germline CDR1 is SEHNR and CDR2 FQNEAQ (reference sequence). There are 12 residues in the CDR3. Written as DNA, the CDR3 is TGTGCCAGCAGACTGGGTGGGGGCCTACAGTTCTTC. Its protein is CASRLGGGLQFF.

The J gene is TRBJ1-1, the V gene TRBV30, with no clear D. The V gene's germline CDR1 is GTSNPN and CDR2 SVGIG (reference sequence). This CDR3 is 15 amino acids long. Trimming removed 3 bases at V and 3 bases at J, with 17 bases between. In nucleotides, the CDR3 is TGTGCCTGGAGAGACATCCCGACATTACACACTGAAGCTTTCTTT. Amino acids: CAWRDIPTLHTEAFF. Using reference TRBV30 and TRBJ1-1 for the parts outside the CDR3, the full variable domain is SQTIHQWPATLVQPVGSPLSLECTVEGTSNPNLYWYRQAAGRGLQLLFYSVGIGQISSEVPQNLSASRPQDRQFILSSKKLLLSDSGFYLCAWRDIPTLHTEAFFGQGTRLTVV.

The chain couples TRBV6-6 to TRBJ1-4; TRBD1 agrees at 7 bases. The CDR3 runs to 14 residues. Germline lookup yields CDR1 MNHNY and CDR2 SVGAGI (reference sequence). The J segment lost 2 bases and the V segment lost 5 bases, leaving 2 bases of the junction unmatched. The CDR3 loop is CASSKTGTNEKLFF. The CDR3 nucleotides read TGTGCCAGCAGTAAGACAGGGACTAATGAAAAACTGTTTTTT.

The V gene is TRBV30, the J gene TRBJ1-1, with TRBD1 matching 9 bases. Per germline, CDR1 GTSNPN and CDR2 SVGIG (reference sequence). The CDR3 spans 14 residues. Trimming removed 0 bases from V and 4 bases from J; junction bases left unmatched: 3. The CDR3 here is CAWSVGTGTTEAFF. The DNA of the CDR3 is TGTGCCTGGAGTGTCGGGACAGGGACCACTGAAGCTTTCTTT.

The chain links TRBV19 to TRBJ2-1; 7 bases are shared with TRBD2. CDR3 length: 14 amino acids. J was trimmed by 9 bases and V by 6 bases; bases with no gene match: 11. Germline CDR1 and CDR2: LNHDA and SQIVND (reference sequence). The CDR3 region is CASSGRNAGSEQFF. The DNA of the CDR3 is TGTGCCAGTAGCGGGAGGAATGCCGGTAGTGAGCAGTTCTTC.